These 18 T cell receptor beta chains share one sample of origin, sequenced in a study of blood T cells in healthy people across ages. The authors ran a second PCR of about 6 to 12 cycles using a sample-barcoded 5' primer and a J-beta primer mix. TCRdb re-called the 5' RACE reads through MiXCR, storing one row per CDR3 protein. In the table there are 750,000 to 1,000,000 distinct CDR3 sequences, just under 30% of which are singletons. Another study also made use of these data, one on T cells of mothers and their children.

The sample taken for sequencing was blood. The receptor source for this set is a woman in her thirties or forties in good health.

This chain uses TRBV5-1 with TRBJ1-1; D not certain. The CDR3 is 14 residues long. V shed 0 bases and J shed 4 bases, with 10 bases lying between them. Germline loops: CDR1 SGHRS, CDR2 YFSETQ. In DNA, the CDR3 is TGCGCCAGCAGCTTGGGGCCCACGAGCACTGAAGCTTTCTTT. This encodes CASSLGPTSTEAFF.

This clonotype was seen just once. The chain recombines TRBV3-1 with TRBJ1-1, with D possibly being TRBD1 (5 bases). Germline V gene sequence: CDR1 LGHDT, CDR2 YNNKEL (reference sequence). V was pared by 7 bases and J by 6 bases, with 21 bases between. This CDR3 spans 15 amino acids. CDR3 region: CASTLGGKRGAEAFF. CDR3 DNA: TGTGCCAGCACCCTTGGAGGCAAACGGGGGGCTGAAGCTTTCTTT.

With respect to this clonotype: This sequence may be a read error, since a much larger clone differs from it by one base. This chain connects TRBV27 to TRBJ2-1; 8 positions agree with TRBD2. Germline CDR1 and CDR2: MNHEY and SMNVEV (reference sequence). The CDR3 contains 13 residues. The CDR3 DNA reads as TGTGCCAGCACCCCCAGCGGGGGCGGAGAGCAGGTCTTC. Its translation: CASTPSGGGEQVF.

The rearrangement joins TRBV5-1 to TRBJ1-2, with 8 positions matching TRBD1. Germline lookup yields CDR1 SGHRS and CDR2 YFSETQ. Trimming took 4 bases from V and 12 from J; bases not matched to a gene: 14. This CDR3 is built from 14 residues. The CDR3 region is CASSAQGADYSHTF. DNA for the CDR3: TGCGCCAGCAGCGCCCAGGGGGCGGACTATAGCCACACCTTC. Based on the CDR3 plus reference TRBV5-1 and TRBJ1-2, the full variable domain is KAGVTQTPRYLIKTRGQQVTLSCSPISGHRSVSWYQQTPGQGLQFLFEYFSETQRNKGNFPGRFSGRQFSNSRSEMNVSTLELGDSALYLCASSAQGADYSHTFGSGTRLTVV.

This clonotype was observed a few times. The genes are TRBV6-6 and TRBJ2-2; TRBD2 agrees at 8 bases. Per the germline V gene, CDR1 is MNHNY and CDR2 is SVGAGI (reference sequence). This CDR3 contains 15 residues. V lost 6 bases, J lost 5 bases, and 8 bases stayed unmatched. The CDR3 DNA is TGTGCCAGCAGGCCCGGGGGGGGGCCAACCGGGGAGCTGTTTTTT. This encodes CASRPGGGPTGELFF.

This clonotype appeared many times. The chain employs TRBV4-2 and TRBJ2-5, with a possible D match to TRBD2 (6 bases). This CDR3 region has 15 residues. V shed 1 base and J shed 4 bases, with 13 bases lying between them. Germline loops: CDR1 LGHNA, CDR2 YNFKEQ. This chain's CDR3 is CASSQASGGAETQYF. The CDR3, as DNA: TGTGCCAGCAGCCAAGCCTCCGGGGGAGCAGAGACCCAGTACTTC.

The rearrangement joins TRBV18 to TRBJ1-2; no clear D. The V end was cut by 2 bases, the J end by 3 bases, with 10 bases between. The CDR3 runs to 14 residues. Germline CDR1 is KGHSH and CDR2 is LQKENI. The CDR3 loop reads CASSPGSADYGYTF. The CDR3 DNA reads as TGTGCCAGCTCACCAGGTTCGGCGGACTATGGCTACACCTTC.

This clonotype came up a few times. The junction shows a germline mismatch at one end, possibly a read error. CDR3: CASNLSGRGRSNQPQHF. The CDR3 nucleotides are TGTGCCAGCAACTTGTCGGGAAGGGGGCGAAGCAATCAGCCCCAGCATTTT. The J gene is TRBJ1-5, the V gene TRBV5-6; 7 nucleotides match TRBD1. Germline CDR1 reads SGHDT; CDR2 reads YYEEEE. The length of the CDR3 is 17 residues.

The chain joins TRBV7-8 to TRBJ2-1; 10 bases agree with TRBD2. The J segment lost 5 bases and the V segment lost 4 bases, leaving 14 bases of the junction unmatched. This CDR3 spans 18 amino acids. The V gene's germline CDR1 is SGHVS and CDR2 FQNEAQ. CDR3 sequence (DNA): TGTGCCAGCAGCTCCGGCGGCCCAGCGGGGGGGCCCCACAATGAGCAGTTCTTC. Encoded protein: CASSSGGPAGGPHNEQFF.

As concerns this clonotype: This clone may be a read error of a much larger clone one base away. The V call is TRBV7-8, the J call TRBJ2-1; the D gene is possibly TRBD2 (7 bases). The CDR3 covers 15 residues. Germline CDR1 reads SGHVS; CDR2 reads FQNEAQ. The CDR3 DNA is TGTGCCGGCAGCCCGCGGACAGCGGGGTACAATGAGCAGTTCTTC. Its protein product is CAGSPRTAGYNEQFF.

This clonotype was seen many times. The chain employs TRBV28 and TRBJ2-7; 10 nucleotides agree with TRBD1. V gave up 5 bases and J gave up 5 bases; unmatched junction bases: 6. The germline gives CDR1 MDHEN, CDR2 SYDVKM. The CDR3 totals 14 residues. The CDR3 protein is CASSTRDRGNEQYF. For the CDR3, the DNA is TGTGCCAGCAGTACCCGGGACAGGGGTAACGAGCAGTACTTC. The variable domain in full, with the rest retrieved from reference TRBV28 and TRBJ2-7, is DVKVTQSSRYLVKRTGEKVFLECVQDMDHENMFWYRQDPGLGLRLIYFSYDVKMKEKGDIPEGYSVSREKKERFSLILESASTNQTSMYLCASSTRDRGNEQYFGPGTRLTVT.

The rearrangement links TRBV7-2 to TRBJ1-4; 8 bases fit TRBD1. J lost 8 bases, V lost 4 bases, and 6 bases had no gene match. The length of the CDR3 is 14 residues. Germline CDR1 is SGHTA and CDR2 is FQGNSA. The CDR3 sequence is CASSSDRESEKLFF. The CDR3 DNA reads TGTGCCAGCAGCTCGGACAGGGAAAGCGAAAAACTGTTTTTT.

In this sample, this clonotype turned up a few times. The V call is TRBV6-5, the J call TRBJ2-1; perhaps D is TRBD1 or TRBD2 (5 bases each). The CDR3 extends over 13 amino acids. CDR1 and CDR2 from the germline V gene are MNHEY and SVGAGI. V shed 2 bases and J shed 9 bases, with 11 bases lying between them. The CDR3 spells CASSYDGAFEQFF. The CDR3, as DNA: TGTGCCAGCAGTTACGACGGGGCCTTTGAGCAGTTCTTC.

This clonotype has ten or more counts. The J gene is TRBJ2-1, the V gene TRBV10-3; 10 positions agree with TRBD2. Germline V CDR1 and CDR2: ENHRY, SYGVKD. Trimming took 4 bases from V and 6 from J; bases not matched to a gene: 3. This CDR3 is built from 14 residues. The CDR3 sequence: CAISASGGVNEQFF. The CDR3 nucleotides read TGTGCCATCAGTGCTAGCGGGGGTGTCAATGAGCAGTTCTTC.

CDR3: CSARDLAVFDGYTF. CDR3 DNA sequence: TGCAGTGCTAGAGATCTGGCGGTCTTCGATGGCTACACCTTC. The chain joins TRBV20-1 to TRBJ1-2; no clear D gene. The V end lost 0 bases, the J end lost 6 bases, and 14 bases lay between the germline ends. The germline gives CDR1 DFQATT, CDR2 SNEGSKA (reference sequence). This CDR3 has 14 residues.

The chain combines TRBV28 with TRBJ2-1; D call uncertain. The CDR3 length is 15 residues. Trimming took off 5 bases at V and 8 bases at J, with 19 bases between the two ends. Germline CDR1 MDHEN, CDR2 SYDVKM. DNA of the CDR3: TGTGCCAGCAGTCCTATTAGGGTCGGTGTAGATGAGCAGTTCTTC. As protein: CASSPIRVGVDEQFF.

This clonotype appeared a few times. V is TRBV12-3 or TRBV12-4 and J is TRBJ1-5; TRBD1 aligns across 8 bases. The J segment lost 0 bases and the V segment lost 6 bases, leaving 4 bases of the junction unmatched. There are 15 residues in the CDR3. In nucleotides, the CDR3 is TGTGCCAGCAGGCGGACAGGGAATAGCAATCAGCCCCAGCATTTT. Amino acids: CASRRTGNSNQPQHF.

Regarding this clonotype: One junction end disagrees with the germline gene, perhaps due to a read error. The genes are TRBV7-9 and TRBJ1-2, with 9 bases that match TRBD1. CDR1 is SEHNR and CDR2 is FQNEAQ in the germline V gene (reference sequence). This CDR3 is built from 16 residues. For the CDR3, the DNA is TGTGCTAGCAGCCCGCCCGAGGGACAGGGAGTTTTTGGCTACACCTTC. Its protein product is CASSPPEGQGVFGYTF.